This T cell receptor beta chain was recorded in a study of beta chain features in type 1 diabetes. Study-level results: VDJ junctions sequenced from type 1 diabetes patients showed fewer insertions and more deletions. In every one of the four CD4+ subsets, TCRB CDR3s were moderately but significantly shorter in Type 1 diabetes patients. The similarity of naive, central memory and Treg TCRB repertoires appeared greater among patients than among healthy donors.

The table lists this clone with a few counts. Its antigen is unknown. Every donor had blood drawn once into heparin, around 0.12 L on average. Sorted populations were all over 98% pure. The study reverse transcribed the entire isolated RNA, so it sequenced expressed TCRB transcripts. The assay was immunoSEQ multiplex PCR, and TCRdb's table has in-frame clones only and misses some. The table has roughly 700,000 clones, around 15% seen once. The sample consisted of naive CD4+ T cells from blood. The sequence was obtained from a man aged 18 to 30 with type 1 diabetes.

The CDR3 region is CASGTQGYEQYF. CDR3 nucleotide sequence: TGTGCTAGTGGCACACAGGGCTACGAGCAGTACTTC. V gene TRBV12-5 combines with J gene TRBJ2-7; TRBD1 might be the D (6 bases). CDR3 length: 12 amino acids. V lost 6 bases to trimming and J lost 3 bases, with 9 bases between them. Germline V gene data show CDR1 as LGHNT and CDR2 as FRNRAP.